This is a list of T cell receptor beta chains from one sample in a study of blood T cell repertoires in COVID-19. TCRdb's table, derived via immunoSEQ multiplex PCR, lists solely in-frame clones and lacks some. This sample has more than 400,000 clones, with about 85% found just once. Sample: PBMCs or T cells enriched from blood (not recorded which). Source of these receptors: a young woman who had recovered from COVID-19. Both conserved end residues are part of each CDR3. Fields, in order: CDR3 protein, J gene, V gene.

CDR3: CATSRVVASPDTQYF; J: TRBJ2-3; V: TRBV15
CDR3: CASSEATGPNEKLFF; J: TRBJ1-4; V: TRBV6-1
CDR3: CASSLGGGPEAFF; J: TRBJ1-1; V: TRBV11-2
CDR3: CASSPRTGFNTGELFF; J: TRBJ2-2; V: TRBV18
CDR3: CASYRHIGEGSGRETQYF; J: TRBJ2-5; V: TRBV7-9
CDR3: CASTGGGAGELFF; J: TRBJ2-2; V: TRBV6-5
CDR3: CASSFGQGSEAFF; J: TRBJ1-1; V: TRBV12-3/TRBV12-4
CDR3: CASSPSRDRVPDTQYF; J: TRBJ2-3; V: TRBV5-1
CDR3: CASSQGTGMGTEAFF; J: TRBJ1-1; V: TRBV4-1
CDR3: CASSLGLQQEQPQHF; J: TRBJ1-5; V: TRBV9
CDR3: CASSYIGGPFYGYTF; J: TRBJ1-2; V: TRBV6-2/TRBV6-3
CDR3: CASTIPPPGLAGGPGDTQYF; J: TRBJ2-3; V: TRBV7-9
CDR3: CASADLGTEAFF; J: TRBJ1-1; V: TRBV6-5
CDR3: CASSQDRAYEQYF; J: TRBJ2-7; V: TRBV11-2
CDR3: CASSRSSGTVFSNQPQHF; J: TRBJ1-5; V: TRBV7-8
CDR3: CAWSDKAGGLDTQYF; J: TRBJ2-3; V: TRBV30
CDR3: CASKTSGGAGTDTQYF; J: TRBJ2-3; V: TRBV27
CDR3: CASSSEGTGSEKLFF; J: TRBJ1-4; V: TRBV5-1
CDR3: CASTRGGGPGSNEKLFF; J: TRBJ1-4; V: TRBV19
CDR3: CAISPGQANTGELFF; J: TRBJ2-2; V: TRBV10-3
CDR3: CASSDRGVGNTIYF; J: TRBJ1-3; V: TRBV25-1
CDR3: CASGQIILSKMNTEAFF; J: TRBJ1-1; V: TRBV12-5
CDR3: CASSSPYPRGTENTTVNTEAFF; J: TRBJ1-1; V: TRBV5-1
CDR3: CASSDLLSGPTEQYF; J: TRBJ2-7; V: TRBV6-4
CDR3: CASSVAGNSPLHF; J: TRBJ1-6; V: TRBV9
CDR3: CASSDIYNSPLHF; J: TRBJ1-6; V: TRBV5-1
CDR3: CAWSVAQGHEAFF; J: TRBJ1-1; V: TRBV30
CDR3: CATRFPSGIGGNQPQHF; J: TRBJ1-5; V: TRBV24-1
CDR3: CASSDGQGLYYGYTF; J: TRBJ1-2; V: TRBV2
CDR3: CAWAGGNYGYTF; J: TRBJ1-2; V: TRBV30
CDR3: CASSQETGTGNTIYF; J: TRBJ1-3; V: TRBV4-1
CDR3: CATTLRGPDSPLHF; J: TRBJ1-6; V: TRBV10-3
CDR3: CASTPGKTRDTEAFF; J: TRBJ1-1; V: TRBV5-4
CDR3: CASSLTGNTDTQYF; J: TRBJ2-3; V: TRBV27
CDR3: CASSYRGLDLYNEQFF; J: TRBJ2-1; V: TRBV28
CDR3: CASSLTQASYNEQFF; J: TRBJ2-1; V: TRBV28
CDR3: CASSPRWESQPQHF; J: TRBJ1-5; V: TRBV28
CDR3: CASSSSRGYTF; J: TRBJ1-2; V: TRBV9
CDR3: CASSFQVDYGYTF; J: TRBJ1-2; V: TRBV12-3/TRBV12-4
CDR3: CASTATGDEKLFF; J: TRBJ1-4; V: TRBV19
CDR3: CASSSSSSGNEQFF; J: TRBJ2-1; V: TRBV5-1
CDR3: CASLSGTVNTGELFF; J: TRBJ2-2; V: TRBV5-1
CDR3: CASSPDGTNYGYTF; J: TRBJ1-2; V: TRBV18
CDR3: CASTLQGSGSDTQYF; J: TRBJ2-3; V: TRBV7-6
CDR3: CASSLSVNTGELFF; J: TRBJ2-2; V: TRBV7-2
CDR3: CASSQGITEAFF; J: TRBJ1-1; V: TRBV7-9
CDR3: CASRVALTTDTQYF; J: TRBJ2-3; V: TRBV5-1
CDR3: CASSAGTRMNTEAFF; J: TRBJ1-1; V: TRBV5-4
CDR3: CASSEATARELFF; J: TRBJ2-2; V: TRBV2
CDR3: CALQVWRGGIYEQYF; J: TRBJ2-7; V: TRBV30
CDR3: CASSLDILRDEQYF; J: TRBJ2-7; V: TRBV10-1
CDR3: CASSFPGLSYEQYF; J: TRBJ2-7; V: TRBV28
CDR3: CASSPGSAGPADTQYF; J: TRBJ2-3; V: TRBV18
CDR3: CAWSVRGYRAYGYTF; J: TRBJ1-2; V: TRBV30
CDR3: CASSVTGFNQPQHF; J: TRBJ1-5; V: TRBV21-1
CDR3: CASTLMGDRENSPLHF; J: TRBJ1-6; V: TRBV2
CDR3: CASSLTIVQGTNTEAFF; J: TRBJ1-1; V: TRBV5-1
CDR3: CASRTDTSGNTIYF; J: TRBJ1-3; V: TRBV18
CDR3: CASSLAFGSSYEQYF; J: TRBJ2-7; V: TRBV5-1
CDR3: CASSEQVLGETQYF; J: TRBJ2-5; V: TRBV6-1